These T cell receptor beta chains were read from a single sample in a study of human T cells and chemical hapten exposure. TCRdb processed the RACE reads anew with MiXCR; each CDR3 protein has one entry. The table records 75,000 to 100,000 distinct CDR3 sequences, around an eighth of them present only once. This sample comprised whole blood, obtained in connection with sensitization to the hapten diphenylcyclopropenone (DPC). The receptors were gathered from a woman in her thirties or forties with alopecia areata. Some clones in this sample may be carry-over from other donors' samples. Each CDR3 is given with its conserved first and last residue. The D gene is left open where the match is weak. The size field is filled for only some rows; it gives once, few, many or a size class.

abundance,d_gene,j_gene,v_gene,CDR3nt,CDR3aa
NA,TRBD2,TRBJ2-2,TRBV7-7,TGTGCTAGCAGCTTCCTCGGAGGGAGGGCGAACACCGGGGAGCTGTTTTTT,CASSFLGGRANTGELFF
NA,NA,TRBJ2-2,TRBV11-1,TGTGCCAGCAGCTTCGACGGGGAGCTGTTTTTT,CASSFDGELFF
many,TRBD2,TRBJ2-3,TRBV7-2,TGTGCCAGCAGCCCGGGACTAGCGGGAGGTCTAGATACGCAGTATTTT,CASSPGLAGGLDTQYF
NA,NA,TRBJ1-4,TRBV10-3,TGTGCCATCAGGGCAACTAATGAAAAACTGTTTTTT,CAIRATNEKLFF
few,TRBD1,TRBJ2-5,TRBV20-1,TGCAGTGCTAGAATACTGACAGGGGGGTACCAAGAGACCCAGTACTTC,CSARILTGGYQETQYF
few,TRBD2,TRBJ2-1,TRBV5-1,TGCGCCAGCAGCTTGGCCTCTCTGCGGGGGAACAATGAGCAGTTCTTC,CASSLASLRGNNEQFF
few,NA,TRBJ2-2,TRBV11-2,TGTGCCAGCAGCTTAGACGGACGGAGAACCGGGGAGCTGTTTTTT,CASSLDGRRTGELFF
few,NA,TRBJ2-5,TRBV4-3,TGCGCCAGCAGCCAAGATCTCTGGGGCCCCCAGTACTTC,CASSQDLWGPQYF
few,NA,TRBJ1-5,TRBV28,TGTGCCAGCAGCGACCTAATTGATCAGCCCCAGCATTTT,CASSDLIDQPQHF
few,NA,TRBJ2-1,TRBV6-5,TGTGCCAGCAGTTACCGAGATGGGAACAATGAGCAGTTCTTC,CASSYRDGNNEQFF
many,NA,TRBJ2-2,TRBV23-1,TGCGCCAGCAGTCAATCACGGCCAGCGACCGGGGAGCTGTTTTTT,CASSQSRPATGELFF
few,TRBD1,TRBJ1-2,TRBV27,TGTGCCAGCAGTTTCCTCTTACAGGGGGCGTCGGGCTACACCTTC,CASSFLLQGASGYTF
few,TRBD2,TRBJ2-7,TRBV5-1,TGCGCCAGCAGCCCGGGGGGTACTTACTACGAGCAGTACTTC,CASSPGGTYYEQYF
NA,TRBD2,TRBJ2-7,TRBV20-1,TGCAGTCCGTTCGGACTAGCGGGAGGCTGGGCCACCTACGAGCAGTACTTC,CSPFGLAGGWATYEQYF
few,NA,TRBJ2-3,TRBV7-3,TGTGCCAGCAGCTTAAGTAGGGGTGGGACAGATACGCAGTATTTT,CASSLSRGGTDTQYF
few,NA,TRBJ1-1,TRBV6-1,TGTGCCAGCAGTGAATGGTGGGGAGACACTGAAGCTTTCTTT,CASSEWWGDTEAFF